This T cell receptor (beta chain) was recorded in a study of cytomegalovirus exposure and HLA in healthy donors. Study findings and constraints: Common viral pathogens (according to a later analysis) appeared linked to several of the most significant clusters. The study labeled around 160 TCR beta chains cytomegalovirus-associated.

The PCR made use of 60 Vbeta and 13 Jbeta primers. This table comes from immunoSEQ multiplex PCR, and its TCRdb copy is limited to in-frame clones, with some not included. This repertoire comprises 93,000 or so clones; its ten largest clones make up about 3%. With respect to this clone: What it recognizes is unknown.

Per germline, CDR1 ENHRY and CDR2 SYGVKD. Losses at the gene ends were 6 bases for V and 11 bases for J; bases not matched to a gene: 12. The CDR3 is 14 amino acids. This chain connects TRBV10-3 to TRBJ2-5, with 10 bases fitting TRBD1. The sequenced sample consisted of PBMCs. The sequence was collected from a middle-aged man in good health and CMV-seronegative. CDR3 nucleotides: TGTGCCATCAGGGGGACAGGGGAGGTTGTAGGGCAGTACTTC. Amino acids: CAIRGTGEVVGQYF.